This T cell receptor beta chain is from a study of shared clonotypes between healthy human individuals. The study's findings and limits: The sole specimen, blood, was sampled, and tissue repertoires likely differ.

About this clone: Antigen specificity is unknown.

HIV-negative, healthy adults without recent acute infections or vaccinations were the donors. About 30,000 T cell genomes, or approximately 290 ng DNA, went into unsorted PBMC replicate PCRs. Some clones are missing from TCRdb's copy, which holds only in-frame ones; the method was immunoSEQ multiplex PCR. The sample contains about 480,000 clones, 75% to 80% of which appear only once. Germline V gene data show CDR1 as SGHTA and CDR2 as FQGNSA. J gave up 12 bases and V 1 base, and 3 bases lay outside the gene matches. This CDR3 spans 14 amino acids. The sequence was obtained from a woman aged 35 to 49 in good health. Some clones in this sample may be carry-over from other donors' samples. Sequenced input: PBMCs. J is TRBJ2-7 and V is TRBV7-2; 16 bases agree with TRBD2. The CDR3 sequence: CASSLEGTSGRGYF. The CDR3 nucleotides are TGTGCCAGCAGCTTAGAGGGGACTAGCGGGAGGGGGTACTTC.